What follows are 15 T cell receptor beta chains derived from one specimen sequenced in a study of T-cell reconstitution after alpha-beta-depleted transplantation in children. Library preparation (for TCRbeta) was performed with unique molecular identifiers. TCRdb used MiXCR to reprocess the PCR reads, holding one entry per CDR3 protein. Here the sample spans around 450,000 distinct CDR3 sequences, around 15% being singletons. The sample was PBMCs, mostly from graft donor cells, taken 360 days after TCRalphabeta/CD19-depleted stem cell transplant. These receptors were taken from a boy in the first two years of life who had a stem cell transplant for Wiskott-Aldrich syndrome, so the T cells may come from the graft donor.

The chain employs TRBV24-1 and TRBJ2-5; the D gene is possibly TRBD1 (6 bases). V dropped 3 bases and J dropped 6 bases, with 13 bases sitting between them. The length of the CDR3 is 14 residues. In germline, CDR1 is KGHDR, CDR2 SFDVKD. CDR3 amino acids: CATSDTNRVQTQYF. CDR3 DNA sequence: TGTGCCACCAGTGATACAAACAGGGTCCAGACCCAGTACTTC.

This clonotype has a handful of counts. With a much larger clone just one base away, this may be a read error. The rearrangement joins TRBV5-1 to TRBJ2-2; D is ambiguous. The V gene's germline CDR1 is SGHRS and CDR2 YFSETQ. This CDR3 region has 14 residues. Trimming shortened V by 1 base and J by 1 base, and 5 bases separated the two germline ends. As DNA, the CDR3 is TGCGCCAGCAGCTTGATCAGGAACACCGGGGAGCTGTTTTTT. Protein: CASSLIRNTGELFF.

The chain links TRBV5-6 to TRBJ2-7, with 7 bases aligning to TRBD2. The germline V gene encodes CDR1 SGHDT and CDR2 YYEEEE. Trimming took 3 bases from V and 6 from J; bases not matched to a gene: 15. The CDR3 has 16 amino acids. CDR3 nucleotide sequence: TGTGCCAGCAGCTCCGACACTAGCGAGATCGGGGGCGAGCAGTACTTC. It codes for CASSSDTSEIGGEQYF.

The rearrangement joins TRBV20-1 to TRBJ2-1; D call uncertain. CDR3 size: 11 residues. V lost 2 bases to trimming and J lost 5 bases, with 4 bases between them. Germline V CDR1 and CDR2: DFQATT, SNEGSKA (reference sequence). CDR3 region: CSARSNNEQFF. The CDR3, as DNA: TGCAGTGCTAGATCGAACAATGAGCAGTTCTTC.

This clonotype was counted only a few times. The chain employs TRBV5-1 and TRBJ2-1; D possibly corresponds to TRBD1 (6 bases). Germline V gives CDR1 SGHRS, CDR2 YFSETQ. The CDR3 consists of 18 residues. Between the trimmed V and J ends, which lost 1 base and 3 bases, there was a span of 20 bases. Here the CDR3 reads CASSLLGTPGSIYNEQFF. As DNA, the CDR3 is TGCGCCAGCAGCTTGTTAGGGACACCGGGCTCAATCTACAATGAGCAGTTCTTC.

V usage is TRBV27 and J usage is TRBJ2-5; 9 nucleotides match TRBD2. The germline V gene has CDR1 MNHEY and CDR2 SMNVEV (reference sequence). J lost 1 base, V lost 5 bases, and 8 bases had no gene match. This CDR3 is built from 16 residues. CDR3 residues: CASSPLAGVFQETQYF. The CDR3 DNA reads TGTGCCAGCAGTCCTTTAGCGGGGGTATTCCAAGAGACCCAGTACTTC.

The chain couples TRBV20-1 to TRBJ2-3; D unclear. The V and J ends lost 1 base and 2 bases respectively, with 13 bases between them. There are 15 residues in the CDR3. Germline V lookup: CDR1 DFQATT, CDR2 SNEGSKA (reference sequence). The CDR3 DNA follows: TGCAGTGCTAGAGTTTGGAACCTACTCACAGATACGCAGTATTTT. It encodes CSARVWNLLTDTQYF.

The chain joins TRBV7-9 to TRBJ2-7; D remains unclear. V lost 5 bases, J lost 0 bases, and 17 bases lay in between. Germline lookup yields CDR1 SEHNR and CDR2 FQNEAQ (reference sequence). CDR3 length: 16 amino acids. The DNA of the CDR3 is TGTGCCAGCAGCCCGCCGACCTCGGCCACCTCCTACGAGCAGTACTTC. Residues: CASSPPTSATSYEQYF.

This clonotype came up a few times. The rearrangement uses TRBV30 and TRBJ2-4; no reliable D call. Trimming took 4 bases from V and 4 from J, leaving 11 bases between them. There are 13 residues in the CDR3. Germline CDR1 reads GTSNPN; CDR2 reads SVGIG (reference sequence). CDR3 loop: CAWTGRNKNIQYF. CDR3 nucleotide sequence: TGTGCCTGGACAGGCCGGAATAAAAACATTCAGTACTTC.

A few counts support this clonotype. V usage is TRBV29-1 and J usage is TRBJ2-1; D possibly corresponds to TRBD2 (5 bases). Germline V CDR1 and CDR2: SQVTM, ANQGSEA. V was pared by 5 bases and J by 2 bases, with 10 bases between. The CDR3 has 13 residues. DNA of the CDR3: TGCAGCGTTAAAGCGGCCCCCTACAATGAGCAGTTCTTC. It specifies CSVKAAPYNEQFF.

The chain couples TRBV19 to TRBJ2-7, with D possibly matching TRBD1 (6 bases). Germline CDR1 and CDR2: LNHDA and SQIVND (reference sequence). This CDR3 contains 14 residues. V was cut by 6 bases and J by 0 bases, with 12 bases left in between. The CDR3 protein is CASRVTGLSYEQYF. The CDR3 nucleotides are TGTGCCAGTAGAGTGACAGGACTCTCCTACGAGCAGTACTTC. Filled out from reference TRBV19 and TRBJ2-7, the complete variable domain reads DGGITQSPKYLFRKEGQNVTLSCEQNLNHDAMYWYRQDPGQGLRLIYYSQIVNDFQKGDIAEGYSVSREKKESFPLTVTSAQKNPTAFYLCASRVTGLSYEQYFGPGTRLTVT.

The CDR3 DNA reads TGCAGCGTTGGTCTAGCGGTCCAAGAGACCCAGTACTTC. This encodes CSVGLAVQETQYF. The J gene is TRBJ2-5, the V gene TRBV29-1, with 7 positions matching TRBD2. The CDR3 has 13 amino acids. The trim removed 4 bases at V and 1 base at J, leaving 3 bases unmatched. Germline V gene data show CDR1 as SQVTM and CDR2 as ANQGSEA.

This clonotype was detected only a few times. The chain couples TRBV28 to TRBJ2-7, with D perhaps matching TRBD1 or TRBD2 (5 bases each). The germline gives CDR1 MDHEN, CDR2 SYDVKM. The CDR3 length is 15 residues. The V end lost 3 bases, the J end lost 3 bases, and 15 bases lay between the germline ends. CDR3 residues: CASSLRAGIIYEQYF. The CDR3, as DNA: TGTGCCAGCAGTTTGAGGGCAGGGATTATCTACGAGCAGTACTTC.

This chain connects TRBV5-1 to TRBJ2-3, with 10 bases identical to TRBD2. The CDR3 has 17 amino acids. Germline CDR1 SGHRS, CDR2 YFSETQ. Unmatched junction bases numbered 7, after V lost 1 base and J lost 2 bases. The chain's CDR3 is CASSLFLAGAHTDTQYF. The CDR3, as DNA: TGCGCCAGCAGCTTGTTTCTAGCGGGGGCCCACACAGATACGCAGTATTTT. The variable domain in full, with the rest retrieved from reference TRBV5-1 and TRBJ2-3, is KAGVTQTPRYLIKTRGQQVTLSCSPISGHRSVSWYQQTPGQGLQFLFEYFSETQRNKGNFPGRFSGRQFSNSRSEMNVSTLELGDSALYLCASSLFLAGAHTDTQYFGPGTRLTVL.

This clonotype was picked up a small number of times. The chain links TRBV10-2 to TRBJ2-3; the D gene is possibly TRBD2 (6 bases). Germline values: CDR1 WSHSY, CDR2 SAAADI. The CDR3 is made up of 13 amino acids. V shed 2 bases and J shed 9 bases, with 12 bases lying between them. The CDR3 nucleotides are TGCGCCAGCAGTGAGACTAGCCAAGCCACGCAGTATTTT. This codes for CASSETSQATQYF.